The T cell receptor (beta chain) described here comes from a study of early T cells in non-severe SARS-CoV-2 infection. Study information: Chains stayed unpaired after sequencing of bulk RNA from unsorted whole blood.

TCRdb analysed the 5' RACE reads with MiXCR anew, one entry per CDR3 protein. In the table there are 65,000 to 75,000 distinct CDR3 sequences, around 10% of which are singletons. This clonotype occurred a few times. The sample comprised whole blood. The sequence derives from an adult who was a healthcare worker with PCR-confirmed SARS-CoV-2 infection or an uninfected control (not recorded which).

The CDR3: CASSLSRQGDEFF. Written as DNA, the CDR3 is TGTGCCAGCAGCTTGTCTCGACAGGGGGATGAGTTCTTC. The J gene is TRBJ2-1, the V gene TRBV12-3 or TRBV12-4; 9 bases are shared with TRBD1. V was clipped by 6 bases and J by 14 bases; unmatched bases: 11. This CDR3 is built from 13 residues.